This T cell receptor (beta chain) came from a study of neoadjuvant anti-PD-1 for oral cavity cancer. Study-level information: Most patients had three to four biweekly doses of 3 mg/kg nivolumab before resection. Patients without progression received a fourth nivolumab dose around day 43, then surgical resection on days 50-56.

Blood libraries mostly used roughly 500 ng genomic DNA, six replicates each. Data came from immunoSEQ multiplex PCR; TCRdb stores just in-frame clones and leaves some out. This table has roughly 15,000 clones, under 70% appearing once. Findings of the study overall: After neoadjuvant nivolumab, PBMC T cell clonality was significantly higher in non-responders than responders.

This clone was seen only a few times. Its antigen remains unknown. J lost 11 bases, V lost 3 bases, and 9 bases had no gene match. The CDR3 sequence is 13 residues long. The V gene's germline CDR1 is SEHNR and CDR2 FQNEAQ (reference sequence). The specimen comprised PBMCs, sampled before nivolumab (anti-PD-1) treatment. This clonotype was sampled from a person aged 35-79 years with oral cavity squamous cell carcinoma. The V and J genes are TRBV7-9 and TRBJ1-1; TRBD1 matches 7 bases. The CDR3 region has the DNA TGTGCCAGCAGCTTTGGGACAGCGTCGATGGCTTTCTTT. Encoded protein: CASSFGTASMAFF.